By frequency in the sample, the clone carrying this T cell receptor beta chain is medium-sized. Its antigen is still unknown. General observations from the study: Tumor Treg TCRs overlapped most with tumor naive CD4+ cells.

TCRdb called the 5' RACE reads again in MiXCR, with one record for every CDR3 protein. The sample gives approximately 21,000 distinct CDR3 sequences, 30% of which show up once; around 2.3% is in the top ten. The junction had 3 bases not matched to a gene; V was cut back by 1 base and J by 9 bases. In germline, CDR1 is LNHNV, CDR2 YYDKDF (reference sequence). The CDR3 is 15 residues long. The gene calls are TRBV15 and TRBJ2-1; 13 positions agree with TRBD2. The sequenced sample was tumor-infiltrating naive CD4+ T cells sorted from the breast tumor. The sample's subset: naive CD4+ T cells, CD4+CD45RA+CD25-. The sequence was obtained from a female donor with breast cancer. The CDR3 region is CATSRVLAGGLEQFF. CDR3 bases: TGTGCCACCAGCAGAGTACTAGCGGGAGGGCTTGAGCAGTTCTTC.